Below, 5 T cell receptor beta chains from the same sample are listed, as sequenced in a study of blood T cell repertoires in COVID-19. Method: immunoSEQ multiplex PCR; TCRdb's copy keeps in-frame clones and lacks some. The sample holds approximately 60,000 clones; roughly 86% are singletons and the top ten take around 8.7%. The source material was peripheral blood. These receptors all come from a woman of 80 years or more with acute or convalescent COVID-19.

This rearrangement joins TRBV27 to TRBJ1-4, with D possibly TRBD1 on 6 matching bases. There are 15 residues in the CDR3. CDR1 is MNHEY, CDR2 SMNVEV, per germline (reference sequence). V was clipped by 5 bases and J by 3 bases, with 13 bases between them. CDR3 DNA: TGTGCCAGCAGTCTAAACAGGGCTCCTAATGAAAAACTGTTTTTT. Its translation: CASSLNRAPNEKLFF.

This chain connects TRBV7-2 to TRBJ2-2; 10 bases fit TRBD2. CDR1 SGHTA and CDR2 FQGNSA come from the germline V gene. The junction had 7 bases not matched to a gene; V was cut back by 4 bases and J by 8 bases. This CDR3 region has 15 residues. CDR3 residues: CASSSASGGLGELFF. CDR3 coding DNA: TGTGCCAGCAGCTCCGCTAGCGGGGGCTTGGGGGAGCTGTTTTTT.

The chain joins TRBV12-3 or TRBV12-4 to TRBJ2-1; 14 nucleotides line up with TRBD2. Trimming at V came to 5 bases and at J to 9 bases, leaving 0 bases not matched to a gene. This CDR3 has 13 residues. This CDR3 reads CASSGTSGGEQFF. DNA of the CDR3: TGTGCCAGCAGTGGGACTAGCGGGGGTGAGCAGTTCTTC.

CDR3 DNA sequence: TGCGCCAGCAGCTCTAGGGGGCTCGGGAACACCGGGGAGCTGTTTTTT. It specifies CASSSRGLGNTGELFF. The rearrangement links TRBV5-1 to TRBJ2-2; 7 bases are a match to TRBD1. Germline CDR1 is SGHRS and CDR2 is YFSETQ. Trimming at V came to 3 bases and at J to 1 base, leaving 6 bases not matched to a gene. The CDR3 has 16 residues.

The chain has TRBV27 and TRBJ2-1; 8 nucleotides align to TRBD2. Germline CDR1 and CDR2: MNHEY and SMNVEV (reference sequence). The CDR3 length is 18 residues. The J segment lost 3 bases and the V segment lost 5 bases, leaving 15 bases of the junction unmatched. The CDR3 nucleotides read TGTGCCAGCAGTCGGACAAGGTCCGGGACTAGAGTCTACAATGAGCAGTTCTTC. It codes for CASSRTRSGTRVYNEQFF.